The rows below give T cell receptor beta chains drawn from one sample of a study of cytotoxic CD8 clonotypes in ibrutinib-treated CLL. Assay used: immunoSEQ multiplex PCR; TCRdb lists only in-frame clones, some missing. The sample records 150,000 to 200,000 clones, nearly 90% being singletons. This sample comprised PBMCs, obtained at disease progression, from a patient treated with ibrutinib. Source of these receptors: a human donor with chronic lymphocytic leukemia. Each CDR3 is given with its conserved first and last residue. D genes are given only for firm matches. The listing skips clone size in some rows; elsewhere it reads once, few, many or a size class.

v_gene,j_gene,abundance,d_gene,CDR3nt,CDR3aa
TRBV7-3,TRBJ2-6,NA,TRBD2,TGTGCCAGCAGCCCCGTACCGGGACTAGCGGCTTCTGGGGCCAATGTCCTGACTTTC,CASSPVPGLAASGANVLTF
TRBV10-1,TRBJ2-1,NA,NA,TGCGCCAGCAGTGAGGTCCGGGACAATGAGCAGTTCTTC,CASSEVRDNEQFF
TRBV6-5,TRBJ1-3,NA,NA,TGTGCCAGCAGTTACTCACGACGAAGCTCTGGAAACACCATATATTTT,CASSYSRRSSGNTIYF
TRBV5-1,TRBJ1-5,NA,NA,TGCGCCAGCAGCTTGGGGGGTAACGGCCCCCCTCAGCCCCAGCATTTT,CASSLGGNGPPQPQHF
TRBV10-3,TRBJ2-1,few,TRBD2,TGTGCCATCAGTGAAATGACTAGCGGGAGCTATGAGCAGTTCTTC,CAISEMTSGSYEQFF
TRBV19,TRBJ1-2,few,NA,TGTGCCAGTAGTATAGTAGGCAGGGAGAACTATGGCTACACCTTC,CASSIVGRENYGYTF
TRBV4-2,TRBJ1-2,NA,TRBD1,TGTGCCAGCAGCCAAGAGTTAGGAGGACAGGGAAGTAACTATGGCTACACCTTC,CASSQELGGQGSNYGYTF
TRBV5-5,TRBJ2-5,NA,TRBD2,TGTGCCAGCAGCTTGCCTCCCGGGGGGGAGACCCAGTACTTC,CASSLPPGGETQYF
TRBV6-1,TRBJ2-2,NA,NA,TGTGCCAGCCCCGGACTCCGGAACACCGGGGAGCTGTTTTTT,CASPGLRNTGELFF
TRBV7-6,TRBJ2-2,NA,TRBD2,TGTGCCAGCAGCTTAGTAGGACTAGCGGGAGGACCCGGGGAGCTGTTTTTT,CASSLVGLAGGPGELFF
TRBV19,TRBJ2-7,NA,NA,TGTGCCAGTAGTGCAGGGCGTTGGGAGCAGTACTTC,CASSAGRWEQYF
TRBV6-5,TRBJ2-6,NA,NA,TGTGCCAGCAGCGGACAGGCCAACGTCCTGACTTTC,CASSGQANVLTF
TRBV27,TRBJ2-2,NA,NA,TGTGCCAGCAGTTTCCCCGGGGAGCTGTTTTTT,CASSFPGELFF
TRBV10-3,TRBJ2-1,NA,NA,TGTGCCATCAGTGAGCCGACAGTGGAGTGGTTCTTC,CAISEPTVEWFF
TRBV6-5,TRBJ2-2,NA,NA,TGTGCCAGCGCTCGGGGGTTTGACACCGGGGAGCTGTTTTTT,CASARGFDTGELFF
TRBV18,TRBJ1-4,NA,NA,TGTGCCAGCTCGGAACAGGGCCCATCGATCTCAACTAATGAAAAACTGTTTTTT,CASSEQGPSISTNEKLFF
TRBV18,TRBJ2-7,NA,NA,TGTGCCAGCTCCCCCTCGCGGAGCTCCTACGAGCAGTACTTC,CASSPSRSSYEQYF
TRBV2,TRBJ2-3,once,NA,TGTGCCAGCAGATACACAGATACGCAGTATTTT,CASRYTDTQYF
TRBV5-4,TRBJ2-5,NA,TRBD2,TGTGCCAGCAGCCCGACCGGGAGGGAGACCCAGTACTTC,CASSPTGRETQYF
TRBV27,TRBJ2-1,once,NA,TGTGCCAGCAGCCCCTTCTCCGGGAGCTCCTACAATGAGCAGTTCTTC,CASSPFSGSSYNEQFF
TRBV11-2,TRBJ2-5,NA,TRBD1,TGTGCCAGCAGCTTTCGGACAGGGATCGAGACCCAGTACTTC,CASSFRTGIETQYF
TRBV4-1,TRBJ1-1,NA,NA,TGCGCCAGCAGCCAAGGGGGGCAAGGGGGTGAAGCTTTCTTT,CASSQGGQGGEAFF
TRBV19,TRBJ2-3,once,NA,TGTGCCAGTAGTCCATCTAGGACGCCCACAGATACGCAGTATTTT,CASSPSRTPTDTQYF
TRBV5-3,TRBJ1-5,NA,TRBD1,TGTGCCAGAAGGGCTCCGGGACAGGGGGCTCTTTCCCCCAATCAGCCCCAGCATTTT,CARRAPGQGALSPNQPQHF
TRBV19,TRBJ1-2,NA,NA,TGTGCCAGTAGTATAGATCGGTGGTGGGCGGGCTACACCTTC,CASSIDRWWAGYTF
TRBV25-1,TRBJ1-1,NA,NA,TGTGCCAGCAGGGGGGCTAGAGTGAACACTGAAGCTTTCTTT,CASRGARVNTEAFF
TRBV6-1,TRBJ1-5,many,NA,TGTGCCAGCAGTGAAGGATTGACGGGGGCAGGTCAGCCCCAGCATTTT,CASSEGLTGAGQPQHF
TRBV14,TRBJ2-5,NA,NA,TGTGCCAGCAGCCAAGTCCTGCCAGGGCCTCCTTACCAAGAGACCCAGTACTTC,CASSQVLPGPPYQETQYF
TRBV7-9,TRBJ1-5,few,NA,TGTGCCAGCAGCCCCGGGGGGACCTACAATCAGCCCCAGCATTTT,CASSPGGTYNQPQHF
TRBV27,TRBJ1-2,NA,NA,TGTGCCAGCAGTTTCCAGGGACTTTATGGCTACACCTTC,CASSFQGLYGYTF
TRBV27,TRBJ1-2,NA,NA,TGTGCCAGCAGTTTATCGTTTCCAGGAGTAGGTGGCTACACCTTC,CASSLSFPGVGGYTF
TRBV19,TRBJ1-1,NA,NA,TGTGCCAGTAGTAATACAGGGAACACTGAAGCTTTCTTT,CASSNTGNTEAFF
TRBV27,TRBJ2-7,once,NA,TGTGCCAGCAGTTTTCCGGGACCGGGGTACGAGCAGTACTTC,CASSFPGPGYEQYF
TRBV27,TRBJ2-1,NA,TRBD2,TGTGCCAGCAGTTGGGAGGGCCTAACTAATGAGCAGTTCTTC,CASSWEGLTNEQFF
TRBV25-1,TRBJ1-1,NA,NA,TGTGCCAGCAGTTCCTGGGAGAACACTGAAGCTTTCTTT,CASSSWENTEAFF
TRBV27,TRBJ2-3,NA,NA,TGTGCCAGCAGTTTAGTCAGGGCCACAGATACGCAGTATTTT,CASSLVRATDTQYF
TRBV6-5,TRBJ1-1,NA,NA,TGTGCCAGCAGTCTAAGAGACACTGAAGCTTTCTTT,CASSLRDTEAFF
TRBV5-1,TRBJ1-2,NA,NA,TGCGCCAGCAGCTTAATCGCCTCCGCGGCGACCTATGGCTACACCTTC,CASSLIASAATYGYTF
TRBV7-2,TRBJ1-5,few,TRBD1,TGTGCCAGCAGCCCCGGGGACAGGGCAGGATTAGAGCCCCAGCATTTT,CASSPGDRAGLEPQHF
TRBV11-2,TRBJ1-1,NA,NA,TGTGCCAGCAGCTTGAACGGGAACACTGAAGCTTTCTTT,CASSLNGNTEAFF
TRBV11-2,TRBJ2-2,NA,NA,TGTGCCAGCAGCACGATAGGGCGATTAAACACCGGGGAGCTGTTTTTT,CASSTIGRLNTGELFF
TRBV4-2,TRBJ2-1,once,TRBD2,TGTGCCAGCAGCCACCTAGCGGGAGCCTACAATGAGCAGTTCTTC,CASSHLAGAYNEQFF
TRBV7-9,TRBJ1-2,NA,TRBD1,TGTGCCAGCAGCTTAGCCGGGACAGGGACAAAATATGGCTACACCTTC,CASSLAGTGTKYGYTF
TRBV2,TRBJ2-1,NA,NA,TGTGCCAGCAGTGAACTGATAGGGAATGAGCAGTTCTTC,CASSELIGNEQFF
TRBV5-1,TRBJ2-3,NA,NA,TGCGCCAGCAGCTTGCGGGGGGCCGGGGATACGCAGTATTTT,CASSLRGAGDTQYF
TRBV7-2,TRBJ1-1,NA,NA,TGTGCCAGCAGCTCAGGCGGGTGGACCGACTATCTGTTCGAAGCTTTCTTT,CASSSGGWTDYLFEAFF
TRBV7-2,TRBJ1-5,NA,NA,TGTGCCAGCAGCTTAGATAGGTTGGGCAATCAGCCCCAGCATTTT,CASSLDRLGNQPQHF
TRBV19,TRBJ1-2,NA,NA,TGTGCCAGTAGTATATGGGGGTATAACTATGGCTACACCTTC,CASSIWGYNYGYTF
TRBV30,TRBJ2-1,NA,NA,TGTGCCTGGAGTGATAGAGGCGAGCAGTTCTTC,CAWSDRGEQFF
TRBV14,TRBJ1-1,NA,NA,TGTGCCAGCAGCCTCCAGACAGGCGGGTTGACTGAAGCTTTCTTT,CASSLQTGGLTEAFF
TRBV21-1,TRBJ1-5,NA,NA,TGTGCCAGGATCCAAGATAACGGGACGCAGCCCCAGCATTTT,CARIQDNGTQPQHF
TRBV18,TRBJ1-5,NA,NA,TGTGCCAGCTCACCTTCGGTCCCAGGCGTCAATCAGCCCCAGCATTTT,CASSPSVPGVNQPQHF
TRBV6-1,TRBJ2-7,NA,NA,TGTGCCAGCAGTGGAGTTTGGGGGAAGGTCCCCGAGCAGTACTTC,CASSGVWGKVPEQYF
TRBV11-3,TRBJ2-5,NA,TRBD1,TGTGCCAGCAGCTTTCGACAGGGGGCCCGTCAAGAGACCCAGTACTTC,CASSFRQGARQETQYF
TRBV10-2,TRBJ2-1,NA,NA,TGCGCCAGCAGGCTACTAGAGCCCTCCTACAATGAGCAGTTCTTC,CASRLLEPSYNEQFF